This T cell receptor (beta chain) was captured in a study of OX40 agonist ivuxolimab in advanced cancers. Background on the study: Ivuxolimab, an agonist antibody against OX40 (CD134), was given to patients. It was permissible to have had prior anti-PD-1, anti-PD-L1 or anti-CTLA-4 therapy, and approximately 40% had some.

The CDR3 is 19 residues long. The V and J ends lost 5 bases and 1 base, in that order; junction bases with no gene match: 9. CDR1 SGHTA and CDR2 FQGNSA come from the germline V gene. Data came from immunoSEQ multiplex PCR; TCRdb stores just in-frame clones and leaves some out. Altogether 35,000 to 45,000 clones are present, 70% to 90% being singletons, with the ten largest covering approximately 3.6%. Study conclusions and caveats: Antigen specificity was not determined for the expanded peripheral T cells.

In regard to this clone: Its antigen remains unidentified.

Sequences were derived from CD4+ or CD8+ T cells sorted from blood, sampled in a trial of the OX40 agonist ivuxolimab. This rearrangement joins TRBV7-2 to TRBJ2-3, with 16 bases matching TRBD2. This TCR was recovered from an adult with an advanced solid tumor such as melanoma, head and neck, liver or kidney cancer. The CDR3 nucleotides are TGTGCCAGCAGCGTCCCCGGGACTAGCGGGAGGGCCCGCACAGATACGCAGTATTTT. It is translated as CASSVPGTSGRARTDTQYF.